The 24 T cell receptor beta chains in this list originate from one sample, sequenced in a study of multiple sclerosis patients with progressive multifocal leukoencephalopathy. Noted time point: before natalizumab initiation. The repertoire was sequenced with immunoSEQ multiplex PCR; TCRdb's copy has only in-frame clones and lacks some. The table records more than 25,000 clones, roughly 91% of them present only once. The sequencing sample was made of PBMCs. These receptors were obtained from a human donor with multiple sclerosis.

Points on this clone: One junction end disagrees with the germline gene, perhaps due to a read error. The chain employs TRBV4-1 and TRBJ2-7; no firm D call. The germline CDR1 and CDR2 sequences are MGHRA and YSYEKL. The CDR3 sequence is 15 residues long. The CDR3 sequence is CAGSPRVGIDGEQYF. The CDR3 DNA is TGCGCCGGCAGCCCAAGAGTAGGGATTGACGGCGAGCAGTACTTC.

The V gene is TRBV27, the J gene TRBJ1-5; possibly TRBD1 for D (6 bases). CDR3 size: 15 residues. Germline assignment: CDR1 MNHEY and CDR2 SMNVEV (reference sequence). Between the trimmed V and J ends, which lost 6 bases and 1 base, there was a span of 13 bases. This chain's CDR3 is CASRYLGQSNQPQHF. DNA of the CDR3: TGTGCCAGCAGATACCTGGGACAAAGCAATCAGCCCCAGCATTTT.

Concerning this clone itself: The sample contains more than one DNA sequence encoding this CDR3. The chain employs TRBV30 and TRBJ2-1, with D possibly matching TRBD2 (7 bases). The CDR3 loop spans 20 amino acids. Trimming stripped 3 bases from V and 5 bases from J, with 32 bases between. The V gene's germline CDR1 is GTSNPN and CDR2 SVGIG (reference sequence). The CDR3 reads CAWRGGKIGGGHGGDNEQFF. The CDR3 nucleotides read TGTGCCTGGAGGGGGGGGAAGATCGGCGGGGGCCACGGTGGGGACAATGAGCAGTTCTTC.

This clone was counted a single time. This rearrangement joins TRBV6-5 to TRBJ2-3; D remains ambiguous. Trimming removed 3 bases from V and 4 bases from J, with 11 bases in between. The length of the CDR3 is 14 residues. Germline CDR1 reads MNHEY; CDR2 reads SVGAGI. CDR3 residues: CASSYSRRADTQYF. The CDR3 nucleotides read TGTGCCAGCAGTTATTCCAGACGCGCAGATACGCAGTATTTT.

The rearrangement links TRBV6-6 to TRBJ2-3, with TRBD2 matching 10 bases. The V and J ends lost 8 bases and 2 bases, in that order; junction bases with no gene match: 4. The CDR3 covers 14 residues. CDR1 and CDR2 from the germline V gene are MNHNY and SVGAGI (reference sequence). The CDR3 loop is CASGSGGATDTQYF. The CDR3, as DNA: TGTGCCAGCGGAAGCGGGGGGGCCACAGATACGCAGTATTTT.

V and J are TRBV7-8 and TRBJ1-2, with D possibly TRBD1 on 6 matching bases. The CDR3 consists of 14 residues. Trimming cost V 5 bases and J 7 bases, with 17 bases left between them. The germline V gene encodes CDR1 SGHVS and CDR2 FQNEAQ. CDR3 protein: CASSLSGGPGGYTF. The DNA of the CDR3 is TGTGCCAGCAGCCTGAGCGGGGGGCCAGGTGGCTACACCTTC.

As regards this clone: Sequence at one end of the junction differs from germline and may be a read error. The CDR3 DNA is TGTGCCGGCAGCTTGGGGGGGACTGAAGCTTTCTTT. Translated, it gives CAGSLGGTEAFF. The genes are TRBV6-5 and TRBJ1-1; TRBD1 might be the D (5 bases). The germline V gene encodes CDR1 MNHEY and CDR2 SVGAGI. The CDR3 sequence is 12 residues long.

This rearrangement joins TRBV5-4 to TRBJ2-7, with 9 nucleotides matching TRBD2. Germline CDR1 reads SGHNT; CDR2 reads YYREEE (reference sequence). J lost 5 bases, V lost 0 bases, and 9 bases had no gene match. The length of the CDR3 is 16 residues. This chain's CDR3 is CASSLGLRGGIDEQYF. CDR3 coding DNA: TGTGCCAGCAGCTTGGGATTGCGGGGGGGAATCGACGAGCAGTACTTC.

CDR3 in amino acids: CASSTELNTEAFF. In DNA form, the CDR3 reads TGCGCCAGCAGCACGGAGCTGAACACTGAAGCTTTCTTT. V gene TRBV5-1 combines with J gene TRBJ1-1; D unclear. Germline CDR1 reads SGHRS; CDR2 reads YFSETQ. Trimming stripped 4 bases from V and 0 bases from J, with 7 bases between. This CDR3 region has 13 residues.

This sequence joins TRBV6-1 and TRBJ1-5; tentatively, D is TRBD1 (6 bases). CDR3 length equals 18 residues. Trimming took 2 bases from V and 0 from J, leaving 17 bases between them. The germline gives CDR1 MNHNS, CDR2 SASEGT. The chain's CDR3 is CASSEPTNRAYSNQPQHF. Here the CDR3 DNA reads TGTGCCAGCAGTGAACCAACTAACAGGGCATATAGCAATCAGCCCCAGCATTTT.

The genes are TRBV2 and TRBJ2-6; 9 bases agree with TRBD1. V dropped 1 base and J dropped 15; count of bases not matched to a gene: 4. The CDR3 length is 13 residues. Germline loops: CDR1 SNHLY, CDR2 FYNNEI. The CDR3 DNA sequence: TGTGCCAGCAGTGAAGGCCGGGACAGGGACCTGACTTTC. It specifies CASSEGRDRDLTF.

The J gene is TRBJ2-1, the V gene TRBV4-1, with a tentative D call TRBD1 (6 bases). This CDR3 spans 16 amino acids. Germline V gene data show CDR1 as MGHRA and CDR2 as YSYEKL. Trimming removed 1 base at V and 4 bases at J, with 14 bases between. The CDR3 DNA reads TGCGCCAGCAGCCAAGTTGGGGGCGCGAAGTACAATGAGCAGTTCTTC. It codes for CASSQVGGAKYNEQFF.

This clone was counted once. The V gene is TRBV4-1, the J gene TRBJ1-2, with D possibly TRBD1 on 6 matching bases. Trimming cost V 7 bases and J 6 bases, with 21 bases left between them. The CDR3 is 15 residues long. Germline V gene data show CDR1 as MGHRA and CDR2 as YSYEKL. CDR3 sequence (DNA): TGCGCCAGCACCAATCGGGCCGGGGGGCTGAATGGCTACACCTTC. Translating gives CASTNRAGGLNGYTF.

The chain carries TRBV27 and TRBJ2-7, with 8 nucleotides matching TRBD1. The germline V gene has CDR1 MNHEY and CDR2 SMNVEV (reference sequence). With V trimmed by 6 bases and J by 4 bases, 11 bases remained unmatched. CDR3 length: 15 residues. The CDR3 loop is CASSRRTGWPYEQYF. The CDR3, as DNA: TGTGCCAGCAGCCGCCGGACAGGGTGGCCTTACGAGCAGTACTTC.

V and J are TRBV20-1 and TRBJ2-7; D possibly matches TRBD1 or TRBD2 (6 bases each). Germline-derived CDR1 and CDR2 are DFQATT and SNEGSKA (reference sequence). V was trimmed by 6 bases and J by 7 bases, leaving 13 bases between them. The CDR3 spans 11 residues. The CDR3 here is CSAPGGGEQYF. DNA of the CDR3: TGCAGTGCGCCCGGAGGGGGGGAGCAGTACTTC.

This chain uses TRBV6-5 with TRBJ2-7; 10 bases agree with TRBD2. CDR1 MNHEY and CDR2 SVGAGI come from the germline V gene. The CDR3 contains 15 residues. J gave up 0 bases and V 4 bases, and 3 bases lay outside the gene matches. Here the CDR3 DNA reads TGTGCCAGCAGTTTGAGGACTAGCGGCTCCTACGAGCAGTACTTC. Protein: CASSLRTSGSYEQYF.

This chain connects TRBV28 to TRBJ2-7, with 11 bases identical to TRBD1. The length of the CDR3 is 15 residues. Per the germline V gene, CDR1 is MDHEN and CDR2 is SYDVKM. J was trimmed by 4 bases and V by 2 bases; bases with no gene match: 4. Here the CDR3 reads CASSLVGQGAYEQYF. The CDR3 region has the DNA TGTGCCAGCAGTTTAGTAGGACAGGGGGCTTACGAGCAGTACTTC.

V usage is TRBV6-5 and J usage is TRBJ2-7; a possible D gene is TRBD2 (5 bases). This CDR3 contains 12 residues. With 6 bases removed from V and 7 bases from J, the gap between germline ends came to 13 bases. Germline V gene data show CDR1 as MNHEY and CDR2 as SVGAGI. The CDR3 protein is CASRRGPAEQYF. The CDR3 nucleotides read TGTGCCAGCAGACGGGGTCCTGCGGAGCAGTACTTC.

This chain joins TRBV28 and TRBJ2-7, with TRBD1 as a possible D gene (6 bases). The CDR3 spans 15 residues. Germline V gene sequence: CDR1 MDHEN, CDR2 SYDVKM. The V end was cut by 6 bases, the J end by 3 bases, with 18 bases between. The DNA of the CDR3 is TGTGCCAGCAGGGCTGGGGGCCTCGGTGACTACGAGCAGTACTTC. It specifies CASRAGGLGDYEQYF.

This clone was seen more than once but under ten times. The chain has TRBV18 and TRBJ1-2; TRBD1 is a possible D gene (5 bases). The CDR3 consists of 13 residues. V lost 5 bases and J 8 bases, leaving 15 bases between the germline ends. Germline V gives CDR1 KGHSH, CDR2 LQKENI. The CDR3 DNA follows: TGTGCCAGCTCATCTCGAGGGGCGTACGGCTACACCTTC. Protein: CASSSRGAYGYTF.

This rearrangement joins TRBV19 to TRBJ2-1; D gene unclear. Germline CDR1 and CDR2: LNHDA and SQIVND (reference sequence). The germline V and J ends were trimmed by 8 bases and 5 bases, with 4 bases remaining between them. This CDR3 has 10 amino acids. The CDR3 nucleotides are TGTGCCAGTGGCGACAATGAGCAGTTCTTC. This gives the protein CASGDNEQFF.

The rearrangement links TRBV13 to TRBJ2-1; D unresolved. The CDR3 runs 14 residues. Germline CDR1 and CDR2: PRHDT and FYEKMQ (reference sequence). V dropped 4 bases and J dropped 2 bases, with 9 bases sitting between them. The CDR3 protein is CASSSSGPYNEQFF. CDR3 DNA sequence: TGTGCCAGCAGCTCCTCAGGTCCCTACAATGAGCAGTTCTTC.

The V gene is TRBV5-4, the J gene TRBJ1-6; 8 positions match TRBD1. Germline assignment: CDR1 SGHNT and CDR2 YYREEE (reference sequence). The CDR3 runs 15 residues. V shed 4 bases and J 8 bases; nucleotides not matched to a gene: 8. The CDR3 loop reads CASSTPGQVYSPLHF. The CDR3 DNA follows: TGTGCCAGCAGCACACCGGGACAGGTCTATTCACCCCTCCACTTT.

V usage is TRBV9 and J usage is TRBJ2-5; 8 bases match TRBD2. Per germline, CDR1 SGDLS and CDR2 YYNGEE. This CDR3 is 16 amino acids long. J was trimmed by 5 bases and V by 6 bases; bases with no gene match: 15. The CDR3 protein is CASNGGTRSAGETQYF. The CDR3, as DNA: TGTGCCAGCAATGGCGGGACTAGATCGGCCGGGGAGACCCAGTACTTC.